Listed below are T cell receptor beta chains from one sample, sequenced in a study of tumor-infiltrating lymphocytes in primary liver carcinoma. TCRdb reprocessed the multiplex PCR reads with MiXCR, giving one entry per CDR3 protein. This table has 150,000 to 200,000 distinct CDR3 sequences, 85% appearing once. Sequencing was performed on tumor tissue from primary liver carcinoma. The receptors here all came from a man aged 40-49 years with primary liver carcinoma and hepatitis B virus infection. CDR3s include the opening cysteine and the closing phenylalanine or tryptophan. D genes are given only for firm matches. Size values are once, few and many counts, or a class for expanded clones, and some rows have none.

V gene	clone size	J gene	D gene	CDR3 DNA	CDR3 protein
TRBV12-3/TRBV12-4	once	TRBJ2-1	TRBD2	TGTGCCAGCAGTTTGAAGACTAGCGGGAACTACGATCAGTTCTTC	CASSLKTSGNYDQFF
TRBV28	-	TRBJ1-2	-	TGTGCTAGCAGTTATTCGGAGAACTATGGCTACACCTTC	CASSYSENYGYTF
TRBV11-2	-	TRBJ2-1	-	TGTGCCAGCAGCCAGACTAACACGAGCAACAATGAGCGGTTCTTC	CASSQTNTSNNERFF
TRBV5-5	-	TRBJ2-3	-	TGTGCCAGCAGCCCAAGACTAGAGGGAGAAAATACGCAGTATTTT	CASSPRLEGENTQYF
TRBV11-3	few	TRBJ2-7	TRBD1	TGTACCAGCAGCGTGGGACAGTATTACGAGCAGTACTTC	CTSSVGQYYEQYF
TRBV11-1	-	TRBJ2-7	-	TGTGCCAGAAGCTTACGGACTGGCCTCTACGAGCAGTACTTC	CARSLRTGLYEQYF
TRBV10-1	once	TRBJ2-5	-	TGCGCCCGCAGTGGAGGGCGTGCAGGCCGGTCCCAAGAGACCCAGTACTTC	CARSGGRAGRSQETQYF
TRBV6-1	-	TRBJ2-1	TRBD2	TGTGCCGGCGGTGAAGAAGCGGGAGAATACAATGAGCAGTTCTTC	CAGGEEAGEYNEQFF
TRBV14	-	TRBJ2-1	-	TGTGCCAGCAGTGACGTATCGGGATGGGTTAACAATGAGCAGTTCTTC	CASSDVSGWVNNEQFF
TRBV20-1	-	TRBJ2-7	TRBD1	TGCAGTGCTACGGGACAGGGGGCGTTTGAGCATTACTTC	CSATGQGAFEHYF
TRBV24-1	once	TRBJ2-2	-	TGTGCCACCAGCCCTATAGGGACGGACACCAGGGAGCTGTTTTTT	CATSPIGTDTRELFF
TRBV4-3	-	TRBJ2-6	-	TGCGCCAGCAGCCGAGGTGGGGGAACCAACGTCCTGACTTTC	CASSRGGGTNVLTF
TRBV7-2	-	TRBJ2-2	TRBD2	TGTGCCAGCAGCGCCAGACTAGCGGATAAAACCGGGGAGCTGTATTTT	CASSARLADKTGELYF